This T cell receptor (beta chain) was recovered during a study of Graves' ophthalmopathy and Graves' hyperthyroidism (dated by TCRdb to 2017 to 2018). General notes on the study: Peripheral blood was collected at initial diagnosis, prior to any treatment. The study used TCR beta repertoire signatures to distinguish Graves' ophthalmopathy from Graves' hyperthyroidism and to predict progression to ophthalmopathy. In total, some 130 blood samples were TCR-sequenced: 43 ophthalmopathy, some 72 hyperthyroidism and some 17 hyperthyroidism-to-ophthalmopathy patients. To explore V-J signatures that separate ophthalmopathy from hyperthyroidism, a discovery set of about 96 patients was enrolled, consisting of 40 to 45 with ophthalmopathy and some 59 with stable hyperthyroidism. An independent validation cohort was composed of 18 hyperthyroidism patients and over 15 patients who later progressed from hyperthyroidism to ophthalmopathy. In more than five hyperthyroidism patients, T-cell repertoires of thyroid tissue and blood were compared. Following sampling, methimazole starting at 30 mg daily was administered to hyperthyroidism patients, and high-dose intravenous methylprednisolone was administered to ophthalmopathy patients. The investigation overall reported the following: In cross-validation, the 13-signature model distinguished ophthalmopathy from stable hyperthyroidism with less than 90% sensitivity and roughly 81% specificity, while in the test set the corresponding values were roughly 80% and 75%. Sample size was not predetermined statistically, and investigators were not blinded to group allocation. Among expanded thyroid clonotypes with frequency above 0.001, most also showed up in blood, which suggests that blood repertoires may reflect the thyroid immune response. In validation, the model predicted ophthalmopathy progression with about 71% sensitivity and approximately 75% specificity; some twelve predicted patients were CT-confirmed with GO in a median of roughly 6.8 months.

TCR beta CDR3 regions were amplified from RNA transcripts for repertoire sequencing. The first round of RT-PCR was done with HTBI primers and the Qiagen OneStep RT-PCR kit, and was followed by a second round of multiplex PCR, then size selection and purification. Sequencing of the libraries was carried out on an Illumina HiSeq2000 in paired-end mode with 100 bp reads. The paper's processing steps were these. SOAPnuke was used for read processing, and reads with adapters, uncalled bases, a mean Phred below 15, or no exact constant-primer or identifier match were discarded. High-quality paired reads were merged with COPE v1.2.5. Each unique nucleotide sequence was treated as a clonotype, and MiTCR v1.1 was used to align the clonotypes to the IMGT TRB V, D and J references. The analysis was limited to V-J combinations with a frequency above 0.0001, which together covered 99.2% of repertoires. For each V-J combination, a TCR clonal expansion and chaos score was defined as the ratio of F50 clonal expansion to chaos observed in the TCRdist matrix. Welch's t-statistics and random forest were used to narrow the features down to 10 to 15 V-J combinations, which were then fed into a naive Bayes classifier. The similarity between thyroid and blood repertoires was quantified using the Morisita-Horn index. The public reads were quality trimmed at Q25 with fastp and then assembled into clones with MiXCR by TCRdb, keeping productive beta chains. Each entry is one CDR3 protein sequence, shown with its most common DNA and genes. The V and J calls come from TCRdb's annotation, not from the publication. Here the sample has about 740,000 distinct CDR3 sequences; approximately 40% occur a single time. Around 40% of the sample is in the top ten clones.

The CDR1 and CDR2 encoded by the germline V gene (reference sequence) are SEHNR and FQNEAQ. The CDR3 spans 8 residues, counting both ends. Of note for this clonotype: What antigen it recognizes has not been identified. The conserved final phenylalanine or tryptophan is absent from the CDR3, which likely points to a read error. The limits of the CDR3 on the DNA are not certain, so only TCRdb's listed CDR3 is given.

The ophthalmopathy patients had moderately to severely active disease, with a Clinical Activity Score of 3 or higher, a NOSPECS grade of 4 or higher, and a disease duration of less than 3 months. Patients with other autoimmune diseases, uncontrolled infections, pregnancy or lactation were excluded from the study. Diagnosis was based on clinical symptoms, serum thyroxine, TRAb, thyroid ultrasound and orbital computed tomography. PBMCs were isolated from 10 ml of fresh peripheral blood by Ficoll-Paque density gradient centrifugation. Trizol reagent was used to extract the total RNA, and its quality was then checked on an Agilent 2100 Bioanalyzer.

This chain joins TRBV7-9 to TRBJ1-2; the table's D call of TRBD1 was not tested on the DNA. The sample comprised peripheral blood. This clonotype was obtained from an adult man with Graves' ophthalmopathy. CDR3 reads: CASSPRDR.